These 30 T cell receptor beta chains came from one sample sequenced in a study of shared clonotypes between healthy human individuals. Selected positively for CCR7 and CD45RO-negative, naive CD8 cells excluded terminally differentiated effector memory CD45RA+ cells. Libraries were prepared by immunoSEQ multiplex PCR; TCRdb keeps only in-frame clonotypes and omits some of them. The sample consists of 560,000 or so clones, about 96% of them appearing once. Source material: naive CD8+ T cells sorted from blood. These receptor sequences come from a woman aged 25 to 45 in good health.

This chain connects TRBV2 to TRBJ2-6, with no clear D. The CDR3 is made up of 12 amino acids. V lost 8 bases to trimming and J lost 1 base, with 3 bases between them. Germline V CDR1 and CDR2: SNHLY, FYNNEI. This chain's CDR3 is CASHSGANVLTF. The CDR3 DNA sequence: TGTGCCAGCCATTCTGGGGCCAACGTCCTGACTTTC.

The chain has TRBV7-3 and TRBJ2-3; TRBD2 agrees at 7 bases. The CDR3 contains 15 residues. CDR1 and CDR2 (germline): SGHTA, FQGTGA. V lost 3 bases to trimming and J lost 2 bases; unmatched junction nucleotides: 5. The CDR3 loop is CASSFLADDTDTQYF. The DNA of the CDR3 is TGTGCCAGCAGCTTTCTAGCGGACGACACAGATACGCAGTATTTT.

The chain employs TRBV5-4 and TRBJ2-1; 15 bases align to TRBD2. V lost 6 bases to trimming and J lost 8 bases; unmatched junction nucleotides: 6. This CDR3 is 15 amino acids long. CDR1 and CDR2 from the germline V gene are SGHNT and YYREEE (reference sequence). CDR3 sequence reads: CASTSGLAGGYEQFF. The CDR3 DNA reads as TGTGCCAGCACCTCGGGACTAGCGGGAGGATATGAGCAGTTCTTC.

V is TRBV28 and J is TRBJ2-7; no firm D call. CDR1 and CDR2 from the germline V gene are MDHEN and SYDVKM. The CDR3 spans 18 residues. The V end was cut by 3 bases, the J end by 6 bases, with 27 bases between. CDR3 bases: TGTGCCAGCAGTTTGTCCCCGGGTCCGCCGGGCCTCGGGCGCGAGCAGTACTTC. It encodes CASSLSPGPPGLGREQYF.

The chain recombines TRBV6-5 with TRBJ2-5, with D hard to call. V was shortened by 0 bases and J by 5 bases, with 10 bases between the two germline ends. CDR3 length equals 14 residues. Germline CDR1 MNHEY, CDR2 SVGAGI. This CDR3 reads CASSYSTEVETQYF. CDR3 coding DNA: TGTGCCAGCAGTTACTCGACTGAGGTCGAGACCCAGTACTTC.

The chain combines TRBV6-1 with TRBJ2-3; no clear D. This CDR3 has 13 residues. V dropped 3 bases and J dropped 4 bases, with 8 bases sitting between them. Germline V lookup: CDR1 MNHNS, CDR2 SASEGT. The CDR3 here is CASSDLNADTQYF. CDR3 nucleotide sequence: TGTGCCAGCAGTGACCTCAATGCAGATACGCAGTATTTT.

J is TRBJ2-2 and V is TRBV28; 8 nucleotides line up with TRBD2. Looked up from germline, CDR1 is MDHEN and CDR2 is SYDVKM. The CDR3 sequence is 15 residues long. CDR3 sequence (DNA): TGTGCTGCCCTCACTAGCGGAGGGAACACCGGGGAGCTGTTTTTT. It is translated as CAALTSGGNTGELFF.

The chain is built from TRBV13 and TRBJ2-3; 12 positions match TRBD1. Germline CDR1 and CDR2: PRHDT and FYEKMQ (reference sequence). Trimming cost V 4 bases and J 2 bases; bases outside gene matches: 4. The CDR3 totals 16 residues. The CDR3 protein is CASSSGDRGLTDTQYF. As DNA, the CDR3 is TGTGCCAGCAGCTCAGGGGACAGGGGGCTCACAGATACGCAGTATTTT.

The chain has TRBV4-1 and TRBJ2-5; 11 nucleotides agree with TRBD1. V shed 6 bases, J shed 5 bases, and the junction held 8 bases outside the gene matches. The CDR3 totals 15 residues. Germline V gene lookup returns CDR1 MGHRA and CDR2 YSYEKL. In DNA, the CDR3 is TGCGCCAGCAGGCGCCGGGACAGGGGGTTGGAGACCCAGTACTTC. Protein product: CASRRRDRGLETQYF.

This rearrangement joins TRBV5-6 to TRBJ1-1; 7 nucleotides line up with TRBD1. Germline assignment: CDR1 SGHDT and CDR2 YYEEEE. The CDR3 has 16 amino acids. With V trimmed by 2 bases and J by 0 bases, 7 bases remained unmatched. The CDR3 loop is CASSLGQEILNTEAFF. In nucleotides, the CDR3 is TGTGCCAGCAGCTTAGGACAGGAGATCCTGAACACTGAAGCTTTCTTT. The full variable domain, in which reference TRBV5-6 and TRBJ1-1 provide the parts outside the CDR3, is DAGVTQSPTHLIKTRGQQVTLRCSPKSGHDTVSWYQQALGQGPQFIFQYYEEEERQRGNFPDRFSGHQFPNYSSELNVNALLLGDSALYLCASSLGQEILNTEAFFGQGTRLTVV.

This chain joins TRBV4-1 and TRBJ2-2; tentatively, D is TRBD1 or TRBD2 (5 bases each). The CDR3 length is 15 residues. The V gene lost 7 bases and the J gene lost 1 base, with 13 bases spanning the gap. Looked up from germline, CDR1 is MGHRA and CDR2 is YSYEKL. CDR3 DNA: TGCGCCAGCACCGTGGGGCGGGTGAACACCGGGGAGCTGTTTTTT. This gives the protein CASTVGRVNTGELFF.

V and J are TRBV28 and TRBJ2-7; no definite D call. The CDR3 totals 11 residues. Trimming cost V 3 bases and J 7 bases, with 7 bases left between them. The germline gives CDR1 MDHEN, CDR2 SYDVKM. The CDR3 protein is CASSLVEEQYF. The CDR3 coding sequence is TGTGCCAGCAGTTTGGTAGAAGAGCAGTACTTC.

This clone appeared a few times. The chain joins TRBV5-4 to TRBJ1-2; 8 bases fit TRBD1. The germline V gene has CDR1 SGHNT and CDR2 YYREEE (reference sequence). This CDR3 comprises 16 residues. V lost 4 bases to trimming and J lost 2 bases; unmatched junction nucleotides: 10. The CDR3 bases are TGTGCCAGCAGCCCCGGACAGGGACGGGCGAACTATGGCTACACCTTC. As protein: CASSPGQGRANYGYTF.

J is TRBJ2-3 and V is TRBV9; 11 nucleotides align to TRBD2. Germline V gene lookup returns CDR1 SGDLS and CDR2 YYNGEE. V trimming: 0 bases; J trimming: 5 bases; junction bases outside the gene matches: 5. The CDR3 runs 16 residues. CDR3 loop: CASSVEVAGGLDTQYF. The DNA for the CDR3 is TGTGCCAGCAGCGTAGAGGTAGCGGGAGGGCTAGATACGCAGTATTTT.

The chain employs TRBV7-9 and TRBJ2-3, with D hard to call. From germline, CDR1 is SEHNR and CDR2 FQNEAQ (reference sequence). The CDR3 covers 13 residues. Trimming shortened V by 7 bases and J by 5 bases, and 13 bases separated the two germline ends. Here the CDR3 reads CASTLSERDTQYF. The CDR3 DNA sequence: TGTGCCAGCACCCTTAGTGAAAGAGATACGCAGTATTTT. Full variable domain (outside the CDR3, taken from reference TRBV7-9 and TRBJ2-3): DTGVSQNPRHKITKRGQNVTFRCDPISEHNRLYWYRQTLGQGPEFLTYFQNEAQLEKSRLLSDRFSAERPKGSFSTLEIQRTEQGDSAMYLCASTLSERDTQYFGPGTRLTVL.

This clone was counted a few times. The chain has TRBV11-2 and TRBJ1-1; no clear D gene. Trimming took off 1 base at V and 11 bases at J, with 11 bases between the two ends. The CDR3 length is 12 residues. The germline V gene has CDR1 SGHAT and CDR2 FQNNGV. The CDR3: CASSLGRYEAFF. DNA for the CDR3: TGTGCCAGCAGCTTAGGGCGGTATGAGGCTTTCTTT.

The chain has TRBV19 and TRBJ2-3; either TRBD1 or TRBD2 may fit D (5 bases each). Germline CDR1 and CDR2: LNHDA and SQIVND (reference sequence). The V end was cut by 4 bases, the J end by 0 bases, with 11 bases between. This CDR3 region has 15 residues. CDR3: CASSTPGRSTDTQYF. CDR3 DNA sequence: TGTGCCAGTAGTACCCCGGGACGTAGCACAGATACGCAGTATTTT. Supplemented by reference TRBV19 and TRBJ2-3, the full variable domain reads DGGITQSPKYLFRKEGQNVTLSCEQNLNHDAMYWYRQDPGQGLRLIYYSQIVNDFQKGDIAEGYSVSREKKESFPLTVTSAQKNPTAFYLCASSTPGRSTDTQYFGPGTRLTVL.

The chain links TRBV9 to TRBJ2-3; possible D gene TRBD2, 6 bases. The germline V and J ends were trimmed by 6 bases and 0 bases, with 11 bases remaining between them. The CDR3 extends over 14 amino acids. The germline V gene has CDR1 SGDLS and CDR2 YYNGEE. CDR3 residues: CASTLGTSTDTQYF. The DNA for the CDR3 is TGTGCCAGCACATTGGGGACTAGCACAGATACGCAGTATTTT.

The gene calls are TRBV30 and TRBJ1-4, with a possible D match to TRBD1 (5 bases). Germline V gene data show CDR1 as GTSNPN and CDR2 as SVGIG (reference sequence). This CDR3 has 13 amino acids. V shed 8 bases and J shed 8 bases, with 18 bases lying between them. The CDR3 coding sequence is TGTGCCCTTGGGGGACCCCCGGGAGAAAAACTGTTTTTT. Its protein product is CALGGPPGEKLFF.

The chain couples TRBV7-8 to TRBJ2-7; TRBD1 agrees at 7 bases. J lost 2 bases, V lost 4 bases, and 5 bases had no gene match. Per the germline V gene, CDR1 is SGHVS and CDR2 is FQNEAQ. The CDR3 runs to 14 residues. The CDR3 protein is CASSSYRGAYEQYF. CDR3 in DNA: TGTGCCAGCAGCTCATACAGGGGTGCCTACGAGCAGTACTTC.

The chain combines TRBV9 with TRBJ1-2; D might be TRBD1 (5 bases). CDR3 length: 15 amino acids. Trimming took off 3 bases at V and 4 bases at J, with 16 bases between the two ends. Germline CDR1 is SGDLS and CDR2 is YYNGEE. The CDR3 nucleotides read TGTGCCAGCAGCGGATGGACGGGGGTATTCTATGGCTACACCTTC. Encoded protein: CASSGWTGVFYGYTF.

This sequence joins TRBV4-1 and TRBJ2-7; weak D call: TRBD1 (5 bases). The germline gives CDR1 MGHRA, CDR2 YSYEKL. V lost 0 bases and J lost 10, with 13 bases in between. This CDR3 contains 13 residues. CDR3 sequence (DNA): TGCGCCAGCAGCCAAGATCTTGAGACAGTACAGTACTTC. This sequence encodes CASSQDLETVQYF.

This chain joins TRBV18 and TRBJ1-2; a possible D gene is TRBD1 (6 bases). This CDR3 has 13 residues. The V end was cut by 5 bases, the J end by 2 bases, with 9 bases between. Germline V gene lookup returns CDR1 KGHSH and CDR2 LQKENI. The CDR3 is CASSRDNNYGYTF. Written as DNA, the CDR3 is TGTGCCAGCTCAAGGGACAACAACTATGGCTACACCTTC.

The sample holds one count of this clone. The chain is built from TRBV28 and TRBJ2-7, with TRBD2 matching 8 bases. V was pared by 4 bases and J by 0 bases, with 8 bases of the junction left unmatched. Germline CDR1 MDHEN, CDR2 SYDVKM. CDR3 length: 16 amino acids. CDR3 sequence: CASSSQILAGSYEQYF. The CDR3 DNA sequence: TGTGCCAGCAGTTCTCAGATCCTAGCGGGCTCCTACGAGCAGTACTTC. Drawing the rest from reference TRBV28 and TRBJ2-7, the complete variable domain is DVKVTQSSRYLVKRTGEKVFLECVQDMDHENMFWYRQDPGLGLRLIYFSYDVKMKEKGDIPEGYSVSREKKERFSLILESASTNQTSMYLCASSSQILAGSYEQYFGPGTRLTVT.

As DNA, the CDR3 is TGTGCCAGCAGTTTATTCGTCGCTAGCGGAATGTTCTTC. Translating it yields CASSLFVASGMFF. This chain links TRBV27 with TRBJ2-1; 7 bases match TRBD2. Losses at the gene ends were 1 base for V and 15 bases for J; bases not matched to a gene: 9. CDR1 and CDR2 (germline): MNHEY, SMNVEV (reference sequence). This CDR3 has 13 amino acids.

The chain links TRBV9 to TRBJ1-4; D is unclear. The CDR3 has 15 amino acids. The V end was cut by 4 bases, the J end by 4 bases, with 14 bases between. Germline loops: CDR1 SGDLS, CDR2 YYNGEE. CDR3 nucleotides: TGTGCCAGCAGCCCACCGGGGTTCCTTAATGAAAAACTGTTTTTT. Its translation: CASSPPGFLNEKLFF.

V and J are TRBV4-1 and TRBJ2-7; D is ambiguous. Germline V CDR1 and CDR2: MGHRA, YSYEKL. V was pared by 0 bases and J by 3 bases, with 6 bases between. The CDR3 runs to 13 residues. The CDR3: CASSQERNYEQYF. The CDR3 DNA follows: TGCGCCAGCAGCCAAGAGCGGAACTACGAGCAGTACTTC.

J is TRBJ2-7 and V is TRBV27; TRBD2 might be the D (6 bases). Trimming shortened V by 3 bases and J by 2 bases, and 11 bases separated the two germline ends. The CDR3 is 14 residues long. Germline V gene lookup returns CDR1 MNHEY and CDR2 SMNVEV (reference sequence). The CDR3 reads CASSLAGIPYEQYF. The CDR3 DNA sequence: TGTGCCAGCAGTTTGGCGGGAATTCCCTACGAGCAGTACTTC.

The chain's CDR3 is CASNGQKDNEQFF. The CDR3 DNA reads TGTGCCAGTAATGGACAGAAGGACAATGAGCAGTTCTTC. The chain has TRBV2 and TRBJ2-1; perhaps TRBD1 as D (6 bases). Germline V lookup: CDR1 SNHLY, CDR2 FYNNEI. CDR3 length: 13 amino acids. Trimming took off 9 bases at V and 5 bases at J, with 14 bases between the two ends. Full variable domain (rest looked up from reference TRBV2 and TRBJ2-1): EPEVTQTPSHQVTQMGQEVILRCVPISNHLYFYWYRQILGQKVEFLVSFYNNEISEKSEIFDDQFSVERPDGSNFTLKIRSTKLEDSAMYFCASNGQKDNEQFFGPGTRLTVL.

V usage is TRBV5-1 and J usage is TRBJ1-5; D not certain. V lost 0 bases and J lost 0, with 10 bases in between. There are 16 residues in the CDR3. The germline CDR1 and CDR2 sequences are SGHRS and YFSETQ. CDR3 protein: CASSLEGWGSNQPQHF. CDR3 nucleotide sequence: TGCGCCAGCAGCTTGGAGGGCTGGGGTAGCAATCAGCCCCAGCATTTT.